This TCR beta chain stems from a study of blood T cells in healthy people across ages. Regarding the study as a whole: Reliance upon unsorted PBMCs precluded definitive naive versus antigen-experienced comparison.

With a J-beta primer mix and a sample-barcoded 5' primer, a second PCR ran roughly 6 to 11 cycles. TCRdb used MiXCR to reprocess the 5' RACE reads, holding one entry per CDR3 protein. Of some 1,800,000 distinct CDR3 sequences in the sample, 39% are singletons; the top ten hold roughly 23%. The germline V gene encodes CDR1 SGHTA and CDR2 FQGNSA. The CDR3 runs 12 residues. Trimming stripped 5 bases from V and 8 bases from J, with 12 bases between. Peripheral blood was drawn, around 9.5 milliliters per donor. Per sample, no less than 5.5 micrograms of total RNA were extracted. With regard to this clonotype: Antigen specificity is unknown.

The genes are TRBV7-2 and TRBJ1-2; a weak D match, TRBD1 (5 bases). The origin of this receptor is a human donor in good health. Sequencing was done on a sample of blood. The CDR3 nucleotides read TGTGCCAGCAGCAACGGGGGGTGGGGCTACACCTTC. Protein sequence: CASSNGGWGYTF.